This T cell receptor beta chain was recorded in a study of cytotoxic CD8 clonotypes in ibrutinib-treated CLL. Study details: For this cohort, patients were about a dozen relapsed/refractory and around 16 treatment-naive, while 17 were IGHV unmutated. General study findings and limits: Treatment saw public clonotypes, which were uncommon, either contract or stay stable.

Sequencing used immunoSEQ multiplex PCR; TCRdb keeps in-frame clones, though not all of them. Altogether 150,000 or so clones are present, roughly 76% being singletons, with the ten largest covering 4.5% to 6%. This clone was observed a handful of times. Its specificity is unknown. V lost 3 bases to trimming and J lost 2 bases, with 5 bases between them. The germline V gene encodes CDR1 SGHVS and CDR2 FNYEAQ. The CDR3 totals 13 residues. The source of this sequence is a human donor with chronic lymphocytic leukemia. The material was PBMCs, obtained after 24 months of ibrutinib treatment. The rearrangement joins TRBV7-6 to TRBJ1-5; D gene unclear. The CDR3 DNA reads as TGTGCCAGCAGCTTTTTCGGCAATCAGCCCCAGCATTTT. Residues: CASSFFGNQPQHF.